This TCR beta chain emerged from a study of cytomegalovirus exposure and HLA in healthy donors. Study background: An earlier analysis identified 117 million unique TCR beta sequences in 170 million or so T cells. General observations from the study: Follow-up analysis later connected one missense variant in DCLRE1C with trimming of TCR beta V- and J-genes. The classifier reportedly diagnosed cytomegalovirus status with high sensitivity and specificity.

Points on this clone: What it binds is unknown.

V dropped 5 bases and J dropped 0 bases, with 17 bases sitting between them. Looked up from germline, CDR1 is SEHNR and CDR2 is FQNEAQ (reference sequence). The CDR3 is 16 amino acids. This PCR relied on a set of 60 Vbeta primers and 13 Jbeta primers. Assay used: immunoSEQ multiplex PCR; TCRdb lists only in-frame clones, some missing. The sample yields roughly 130,000 clones, roughly 70% seen once. The chain is built from TRBV7-9 and TRBJ2-7; D possibly corresponds to TRBD1 (5 bases). This sequence was found in a middle-aged man in good health and CMV-seropositive. Sequencing was performed on PBMCs. The DNA for the CDR3 is TGTGCCAGCAGCCCGGTTCAGGGCGCCCGCTCCTACGAGCAGTACTTC. This encodes CASSPVQGARSYEQYF. The full variable domain, with the rest looked up from reference TRBV7-9 and TRBJ2-7, is DTGVSQNPRHKITKRGQNVTFRCDPISEHNRLYWYRQTLGQGPEFLTYFQNEAQLEKSRLLSDRFSAERPKGSFSTLEIQRTEQGDSAMYLCASSPVQGARSYEQYFGPGTRLTVT.